These 26 T cell receptor beta chains share one sample of origin, sequenced in a study of T cells in Graves' hyperthyroidism and ophthalmopathy. RNA transcripts yielded amplified TCR beta CDR3 regions. RT-PCR in the first round (using the HTBI primer set) targeted the TCR CDR3. A single record per CDR3 protein comes from TCRdb applying MiXCR to the multiplex PCR reads. The sample has about 560,000 distinct CDR3 sequences, approximately 15% seen once; the top ten hold 18%. The sequenced material came from blood. Receptors were obtained from a woman aged 18-30 years with Graves' hyperthyroidism.

The chain links TRBV20-1 to TRBJ2-7, with 13 bases identical to TRBD2. Germline CDR1 DFQATT, CDR2 SNEGSKA (reference sequence). With 0 bases clipped from V and 5 bases from J, the junction kept 1 base outside the gene matches. There are 14 residues in the CDR3. For the CDR3, the DNA is TGCAGTGCTAGAGAAGGGACTAGCGGGGACGAGCAGTACTTC. Amino acids: CSAREGTSGDEQYF.

The gene calls are TRBV29-1 and TRBJ2-3; 14 bases match TRBD2. Germline V gene sequence: CDR1 SQVTM, CDR2 ANQGSEA. The junction had 14 bases not matched to a gene; V was cut back by 3 bases and J by 3 bases. CDR3 length equals 19 residues. In nucleotides, the CDR3 is TGCAGCGTTGAGCGGGGACTAGCGGGGGCGGACCGGGGGACAGATACGCAGTATTTT. The encoded protein is CSVERGLAGADRGTDTQYF.

This clonotype has ten or more counts. The V gene is TRBV28, the J gene TRBJ2-2; 12 bases are a match to TRBD2. Germline CDR1 is MDHEN and CDR2 is SYDVKM. With V trimmed by 6 bases and J by 6 bases, 8 bases remained unmatched. The CDR3 contains 16 residues. Here the CDR3 reads CASSLAGGRWAGELFF. The CDR3 DNA sequence: TGTGCCAGCAGCCTAGCGGGAGGGCGTTGGGCCGGGGAGCTGTTTTTT.

Regarding this clonotype: This may be a read error: a much more frequent sequence differs by one nucleotide. V and J are TRBV6-4 and TRBJ1-6; D gene uncertain. Trimming pared 3 bases from V and 10 bases from J, leaving 4 bases between. The CDR3 covers 11 residues. Germline V CDR1 and CDR2: MRHNA, SNTAGT. The CDR3 here is CASSECSPLHF. The CDR3 nucleotides are TGTGCCAGCAGTGAATGCTCACCCCTCCACTTT.

This clonotype has only a few counts. The CDR3 sequence: CASRAGQQYEQYF. The CDR3 DNA reads as TGTGCCAGCAGGGCAGGTCAACAATACGAGCAGTACTTC. This chain connects TRBV28 to TRBJ2-7; no firm D call. Trimming removed 6 bases at V and 4 bases at J, with 13 bases between. The germline CDR1 and CDR2 sequences are MDHEN and SYDVKM. This CDR3 has 13 amino acids.

This clonotype was seen many times. V gene TRBV7-9 combines with J gene TRBJ2-3; 7 bases map to TRBD1. This CDR3 spans 15 amino acids. Germline V gene sequence: CDR1 SEHNR, CDR2 FQNEAQ (reference sequence). With V trimmed by 5 bases and J by 2 bases, 7 bases remained unmatched. The CDR3 DNA is TGTGCCAGCAGCGCAAGGGACAGCGTCACAGATACGCAGTATTTT. Encoded protein: CASSARDSVTDTQYF.

This clonotype showed up many times. This chain joins TRBV12-3 or TRBV12-4 and TRBJ2-2, with D perhaps matching TRBD2 (6 bases). The CDR3 contains 15 residues. The germline V and J ends were trimmed by 6 bases and 15 bases, with 26 bases remaining between them. The CDR3 here is CASRQSQAGLAGVFF. CDR3 coding DNA: TGTGCCAGCAGACAGTCCCAGGCGGGGCTGGCCGGGGTGTTTTTT.

This clonotype was detected ten times or more. The CDR3: CASSLGLGLAGHTGELFF. DNA of the CDR3: TGTGCCAGCAGCTTAGGCCTGGGACTAGCGGGGCACACCGGGGAGCTGTTTTTT. The chain recombines TRBV11-1 with TRBJ2-2; TRBD2 aligns across 13 bases. Germline CDR1 and CDR2: SGHAT and FQDESV (reference sequence). CDR3 size: 18 residues. Trimming removed 1 base from V and 3 bases from J; junction bases left unmatched: 5.

J is TRBJ1-5 and V is TRBV19; possibly TRBD1 for D (5 bases). Between the trimmed V and J ends, which lost 4 bases and 7 bases, there was a span of 17 bases. CDR3 length: 15 residues. The germline V gene encodes CDR1 LNHDA and CDR2 SQIVND (reference sequence). CDR3 protein: CASSSRGVGEQPQHF. The DNA for the CDR3 is TGTGCCAGTAGTAGCCGAGGGGTTGGAGAACAGCCCCAGCATTTT.

This chain joins TRBV7-9 and TRBJ1-1; 7 nucleotides align to TRBD1. The germline gives CDR1 SEHNR, CDR2 FQNEAQ (reference sequence). There are 14 residues in the CDR3. The V gene end was trimmed by 4 bases and the J gene end by 7 bases; junction bases not matched to a gene: 9. CDR3 sequence reads: CASSYRQGRNEAFF. The CDR3 coding sequence is TGTGCCAGCAGCTACCGACAGGGTAGGAATGAAGCTTTCTTT.

This clonotype was picked up many times. The V and J genes are TRBV20-1 and TRBJ2-3; 10 bases are shared with TRBD2. The CDR3 contains 15 residues. Per germline, CDR1 DFQATT and CDR2 SNEGSKA (reference sequence). After removal of 4 bases from V and 1 base from J, the junction contained 5 bases not matched to a gene. This CDR3 is CSATAGGPGTDTQYF. The CDR3, as DNA: TGCAGTGCTACAGCGGGAGGGCCAGGCACAGATACGCAGTATTTT.

This clonotype turned up a few times. V is TRBV20-1 and J is TRBJ2-5; weak D call: TRBD2 (5 bases). V was clipped by 6 bases and J by 3 bases, with 20 bases between them. Germline assignment: CDR1 DFQATT and CDR2 SNEGSKA (reference sequence). The CDR3 consists of 15 residues. CDR3 sequence: CSAADLGKNKETQYF. CDR3 DNA sequence: TGCAGTGCGGCGGACTTAGGAAAAAACAAAGAGACCCAGTACTTC.

This clonotype was detected ten times or more. The chain recombines TRBV7-6 with TRBJ2-7; the D gene is possibly TRBD2 (6 bases). This CDR3 comprises 14 residues. CDR1 and CDR2 (germline): SGHVS, FNYEAQ. V lost 1 base and J lost 6, with 13 bases in between. CDR3 amino acids: CASSLGVAGFEQYF. The DNA for the CDR3 is TGTGCCAGCAGCTTAGGGGTTGCGGGGTTCGAGCAGTACTTC.

The rearrangement links TRBV2 to TRBJ2-6; D is uncertain. The CDR3 covers 15 residues. With 6 bases removed from V and 0 bases from J, the gap between germline ends came to 9 bases. CDR1 is SNHLY, CDR2 FYNNEI, per germline. This chain's CDR3 is CASRETDSGANVLTF. DNA for the CDR3: TGTGCCAGCAGGGAGACGGACTCTGGGGCCAACGTCCTGACTTTC.

This chain connects TRBV12-3 or TRBV12-4 to TRBJ2-2; 11 nucleotides match TRBD1. The CDR3 spans 14 residues. V was clipped by 7 bases and J by 5 bases; unmatched bases: 3. The CDR3 sequence is CASMDRGRTGELFF. CDR3 coding DNA: TGTGCCAGCATGGACAGGGGGCGGACCGGGGAGCTGTTTTTT.

This clonotype was found many times. CDR3 DNA sequence: TGTGCCAGCAGCCTTACTTCCGACAGCTCCTACGAGCAGTACTTC. Translated, it gives CASSLTSDSSYEQYF. V gene TRBV7-2 combines with J gene TRBJ2-7, with D perhaps TRBD1 (5 bases). CDR1 and CDR2 from the germline V gene are SGHTA and FQGNSA. V gave up 5 bases and J gave up 0 bases, with 14 bases separating them. The CDR3 runs to 15 residues.

This clonotype appeared a few times. V is TRBV12-5 and J is TRBJ2-3; TRBD1 matches at 7 bases. There are 13 residues in the CDR3. Germline assignment: CDR1 LGHNT and CDR2 FRNRAP. V was pared by 5 bases and J by 6 bases, with 5 bases of the junction left unmatched. This CDR3 is CASGGVGGDTQYF. The CDR3 DNA is TGTGCTAGTGGTGGGGTAGGGGGCGATACGCAGTATTTT.

About this clonotype: The junction does not match germline at one end; this may be a read error. The rearrangement links TRBV2 to TRBJ1-6; the match to TRBD1 covers 10 bases. The length of the CDR3 is 15 residues. CDR1 and CDR2 from the germline V gene are SNHLY and FYNNEI. In DNA form, the CDR3 reads TGTGCCAGCGGTGATAGGACAGGGGGTAATTCACCCCTCCACTTT. As protein: CASGDRTGGNSPLHF.

The rearrangement uses TRBV19 and TRBJ2-5, with D possibly being TRBD1 (7 bases). This CDR3 is built from 16 residues. V lost 0 bases and J lost 4, with 15 bases in between. The germline CDR1 and CDR2 sequences are LNHDA and SQIVND (reference sequence). The DNA of the CDR3 is TGTGCCAGTAGTATAGATCCCGGGACAGCGGGAGAGACCCAGTACTTC. It encodes CASSIDPGTAGETQYF.

Ten or more counts support this clonotype. The genes are TRBV3-1 and TRBJ1-4; TRBD1 agrees at 7 bases. CDR3 length: 13 residues. Per the germline V gene, CDR1 is LGHDT and CDR2 is YNNKEL (reference sequence). Unmatched junction bases numbered 3, after V lost 0 bases and J lost 11 bases. The CDR3 sequence is CASSQDSGGKLFF. CDR3 nucleotide sequence: TGTGCCAGCAGCCAAGATTCAGGGGGTAAACTGTTTTTT.

This clonotype was observed many times. The chain has TRBV3-1 and TRBJ2-1; TRBD1 is a possible D gene (5 bases). The V gene lost 1 base and the J gene lost 6 bases, with 16 bases spanning the gap. The CDR3 is 16 amino acids. Germline values: CDR1 LGHDT, CDR2 YNNKEL (reference sequence). The CDR3 coding sequence is TGTGCCAGCAGCCAAGTGTCCGGCAGGGTGGTCAATGAGCAGTTCTTC. This codes for CASSQVSGRVVNEQFF.

A remark on this clonotype: A read error is possible here, since a much larger clone lies one base away. This chain uses TRBV7-2 with TRBJ1-5; 8 bases line up with TRBD1. The germline CDR1 and CDR2 sequences are SGHTA and FQGNSA. The trim removed 5 bases at V and 5 bases at J, leaving 8 bases unmatched. The CDR3 spans 15 residues. CDR3 coding DNA: TGTGCCAGCAGCGAATCAGGGGGCAGAGATCAGCCCCAGCATTTT. Amino acids: CASSESGGRDQPQHF.

The rearrangement uses TRBV12-3 or TRBV12-4 and TRBJ1-2; D possibly corresponds to TRBD1 (5 bases). There are 13 residues in the CDR3. V lost 5 bases and J lost 6, with 13 bases in between. The CDR3 DNA sequence: TGTGCCAGCAGTCGGAACGGGGGAGATGGCTACACCTTC. Its translation: CASSRNGGDGYTF.

This clonotype was counted a few times. The chain employs TRBV20-1 and TRBJ2-2, with 12 bases aligning to TRBD2. The CDR3 spans 17 residues. Germline CDR1 and CDR2: DFQATT and SNEGSKA (reference sequence). Trimming took 5 bases from V and 2 from J; bases not matched to a gene: 9. The CDR3 region is CSAGKRTSGINTGELFF. The CDR3 DNA reads as TGCAGTGCTGGCAAAAGGACTAGCGGGATAAACACCGGGGAGCTGTTTTTT.

This clonotype has a count of ten or more. The chain joins TRBV27 to TRBJ1-1; 7 nucleotides agree with TRBD1. CDR3 length: 15 residues. Trimming removed 7 bases from V and 1 base from J; junction bases left unmatched: 9. From germline, CDR1 is MNHEY and CDR2 SMNVEV (reference sequence). The CDR3 sequence is CASTKAWTGNTEAFF. The CDR3 DNA reads as TGTGCCAGCACCAAAGCCTGGACAGGGAACACTGAAGCTTTCTTT.

In its sample, this clonotype was seen many times. One end of the junction is discordant with germline, which a read error may explain. The V call is TRBV7-7, the J call TRBJ2-1; TRBD1 is a possible D gene (5 bases). Germline V gene data show CDR1 as SSHAT and CDR2 as FNYEAQ (reference sequence). The CDR3 runs to 16 residues. This CDR3 reads CASSLGSGQGKDEQFF. The CDR3 region has the DNA TGTGCTAGCAGCTTAGGGTCTGGCCAGGGCAAGGATGAGCAGTTCTTC. Based on the CDR3 plus reference TRBV7-7 and TRBJ2-1, the full variable domain is GAGVSQSPRYKVTKRGQDVTLRCDPISSHATLYWYQQALGQGPEFLTYFNYEAQPDKSGLPSDRFSAERPEGSISTLTIQRTEQRDSAMYRCASSLGSGQGKDEQFFGPGTRLTVL.